The source of this T cell receptor beta chain is a study of early T cells in non-severe SARS-CoV-2 infection. The wider study: Chains from this unsorted whole-blood bulk RNA could not be paired. Study outcomes and limitations: Missing private and CD4 specificities, VDJdb matching favored anti-spike CD8 responses.

As to this clonotype: Its antigen is not known.

The protocol attached unique molecular identifiers to individual cDNA molecules. One entry per CDR3 protein results from TCRdb running MiXCR on the 5' RACE reads. The table has tens of thousands of distinct CDR3 sequences, under 15% seen once. The sequenced material came from whole blood. The receptor was isolated from an adult who was a healthcare worker with PCR-confirmed SARS-CoV-2 infection or an uninfected control (not recorded which).

The CDR3 is CASSLGTGDQPQHF. CDR3 nucleotides: TGCGCCAGCAGCTTGGGGACAGGGGATCAGCCCCAGCATTTT. The J gene is TRBJ1-5, the V gene TRBV5-1; 9 positions match TRBD1. Per the germline V gene, CDR1 is SGHRS and CDR2 is YFSETQ. The length of the CDR3 is 14 residues. V shed 0 bases and J 5 bases; nucleotides not matched to a gene: 0.